A single sample is the source of the 20 T cell receptor beta chains below, sequenced in a study of OX40 agonist ivuxolimab in advanced cancers. Here immunoSEQ multiplex PCR was the method, and the copy in TCRdb shows in-frame clones only, minus some. The repertoire has around 60,000 clones, around three quarters of them found once; the top ten carry just under 6.5%. The sample was CD4+ or CD8+ T cells sorted from blood, taken in a trial of the OX40 agonist ivuxolimab. All receptors come from an adult with an advanced solid tumor such as melanoma, head and neck, liver or kidney cancer.

The chain has TRBV6-1 and TRBJ1-1; D unclear. V lost 6 bases and J 0 bases, leaving 14 bases between the germline ends. Germline CDR1 MNHNS, CDR2 SASEGT. The CDR3 contains 15 residues. Here the CDR3 DNA reads TGTGCCAGCAGGAAACAGCTACAAATGAACACTGAAGCTTTCTTT. It specifies CASRKQLQMNTEAFF.

The chain employs TRBV20-1 and TRBJ1-2; no firm D call. V was clipped by 6 bases and J by 8 bases, with 13 bases between them. The germline gives CDR1 DFQATT, CDR2 SNEGSKA (reference sequence). CDR3 size: 11 residues. The CDR3 region is CSASPLRGYTF. DNA of the CDR3: TGCAGTGCCTCTCCCTTAAGGGGCTACACCTTC.

The CDR3 region has the DNA TGTGCCAGCAAAACTCAAAACATTCAGTACTTC. Protein: CASKTQNIQYF. The V and J genes are TRBV2 and TRBJ2-4; D remains unclear. V lost 7 bases, J lost 5 bases, and 6 bases lay in between. The germline gives CDR1 SNHLY, CDR2 FYNNEI. The CDR3 is 11 residues long.

The chain joins TRBV5-6 to TRBJ1-2; 9 bases match TRBD1. V lost 9 bases and J lost 5; bases outside the gene matches: 8. The CDR3 covers 13 residues. Germline CDR1 reads SGHDT; CDR2 reads YYEEEE. The CDR3 reads CATSTGGGYGYTF. CDR3 nucleotide sequence: TGTGCCACCAGTACAGGGGGCGGTTATGGCTACACCTTC.

This clone was seen a few times. The chain uses TRBV5-1 and TRBJ2-3; 7 nucleotides match TRBD1. From germline, CDR1 is SGHRS and CDR2 YFSETQ. The V gene end was trimmed by 4 bases and the J gene end by 0 bases; junction bases not matched to a gene: 8. The CDR3 is made up of 16 amino acids. CDR3: CASSDRTGLSTDTQYF. The CDR3 DNA reads TGCGCCAGCAGCGATCGGACAGGTTTAAGCACAGATACGCAGTATTTT.

This rearrangement joins TRBV2 to TRBJ2-7; weak D call: TRBD2 (5 bases). CDR3 length: 14 amino acids. Trimming shortened V by 8 bases and J by 1 base, and 15 bases separated the two germline ends. Germline V gives CDR1 SNHLY, CDR2 FYNNEI. CDR3: CASFPTRASYEQYF. In DNA form, the CDR3 reads TGTGCCAGCTTTCCGACGAGGGCTTCCTACGAGCAGTACTTC. Supplemented by reference TRBV2 and TRBJ2-7, the full variable domain reads EPEVTQTPSHQVTQMGQEVILRCVPISNHLYFYWYRQILGQKVEFLVSFYNNEISEKSEIFDDQFSVERPDGSNFTLKIRSTKLEDSAMYFCASFPTRASYEQYFGPGTRLTVT.

The J gene is TRBJ1-1, the V gene TRBV4-3, with no clear D. This CDR3 has 15 residues. From germline, CDR1 is LGHNA and CDR2 YSLEER. With 0 bases removed from V and 1 base from J, the gap between germline ends came to 9 bases. In DNA form, the CDR3 reads TGCGCCAGCAGCCAAGATTTGGGAGGGAACACTGAAGCTTTCTTT. This sequence encodes CASSQDLGGNTEAFF.

The chain is built from TRBV19 and TRBJ2-1, with 12 bases aligning to TRBD2. Germline V lookup: CDR1 LNHDA, CDR2 SQIVND (reference sequence). CDR3 size: 13 residues. V was clipped by 6 bases and J by 8 bases; unmatched bases: 2. CDR3 bases: TGTGCCAGTAGGACTAGCGGGGGATATGAGCAGTTCTTC. Protein sequence: CASRTSGGYEQFF. The full variable domain, rest sourced from reference TRBV19 and TRBJ2-1, is DGGITQSPKYLFRKEGQNVTLSCEQNLNHDAMYWYRQDPGQGLRLIYYSQIVNDFQKGDIAEGYSVSREKKESFPLTVTSAQKNPTAFYLCASRTSGGYEQFFGPGTRLTVL.

This clone was found a few times. This chain uses TRBV5-1 with TRBJ1-4, with a tentative D call TRBD1 (6 bases). This CDR3 spans 15 amino acids. The germline CDR1 and CDR2 sequences are SGHRS and YFSETQ. Trimming stripped 0 bases from V and 7 bases from J, with 13 bases between. The CDR3 is CASSLVQGMGEKLFF. CDR3 bases: TGCGCCAGCAGCTTGGTCCAGGGGATGGGTGAAAAACTGTTTTTT.

The chain couples TRBV11-2 to TRBJ2-3; no definite D call. With 3 bases removed from V and 2 bases from J, the gap between germline ends came to 6 bases. Per germline, CDR1 SGHAT and CDR2 FQNNGV. This CDR3 has 13 amino acids. This CDR3 reads CASSLGNTDTQYF. The CDR3 bases are TGTGCCAGCAGCTTGGGGAACACAGATACGCAGTATTTT.

This clone was seen just once. This chain connects TRBV7-2 to TRBJ1-3; D unresolved. Germline lookup yields CDR1 SGHTA and CDR2 FQGNSA. V was trimmed by 4 bases and J by 4 bases, leaving 8 bases between them. The CDR3 covers 13 residues. CDR3 in DNA: TGTGCCAGCAGCTACAGTTTCGGAAACACCATATATTTT. This translates into CASSYSFGNTIYF. Drawing the rest from reference TRBV7-2 and TRBJ1-3, the complete variable domain is GAGVSQSPSNKVTEKGKDVELRCDPISGHTALYWYRQSLGQGLEFLIYFQGNSAPDKSGLPSDRFSAERTGGSVSTLTIQRTQQEDSAVYLCASSYSFGNTIYFGEGSWLTVV.

A few counts support this clone. This specimen includes other DNA sequences encoding the same CDR3. The V gene is TRBV7-7, the J gene TRBJ2-1, with D tentatively TRBD2 (6 bases). CDR3 length: 15 amino acids. Trimming removed 5 bases from V and 0 bases from J, with 11 bases in between. The germline V gene encodes CDR1 SSHAT and CDR2 FNYEAQ (reference sequence). CDR3 sequence reads: CASSPGTPSYNEQFF. CDR3 in DNA: TGTGCCAGCAGCCCAGGGACTCCCTCCTACAATGAGCAGTTCTTC.

The J gene is TRBJ1-1, the V gene TRBV29-1; 8 nucleotides agree with TRBD1. The CDR3 has 13 amino acids. After removal of 8 bases from V and 1 base from J, the junction contained 6 bases not matched to a gene. Germline CDR1 SQVTM, CDR2 ANQGSEA. The CDR3 DNA reads as TGCAGCTCGAAGGGGACAGGGAACACTGAAGCTTTCTTT. As protein: CSSKGTGNTEAFF.

This clone was counted between two and nine times. Other DNA sequences in the sample encode the same CDR3. The chain combines TRBV30 with TRBJ2-1; TRBD2 aligns across 8 bases. V dropped 2 bases and J dropped 5; count of bases not matched to a gene: 5. CDR3 length: 14 residues. CDR1 and CDR2 from the germline V gene are GTSNPN and SVGIG (reference sequence). CDR3: CAWSTSGLNNEQFF. The CDR3 bases are TGTGCCTGGAGTACTAGCGGCCTAAACAATGAGCAGTTCTTC.

The V and J genes are TRBV28 and TRBJ2-6; maybe TRBD1 (6 bases). The germline gives CDR1 MDHEN, CDR2 SYDVKM. V lost 6 bases and J 0 bases, leaving 9 bases between the germline ends. This CDR3 region has 15 residues. CDR3 sequence (DNA): TGTGCCAGCAGCCAGGACAGCTCTGGGGCCAACGTCCTGACTTTC. This encodes CASSQDSSGANVLTF.

This clone showed up just a few times. This chain joins TRBV2 and TRBJ2-7, with 7 positions matching TRBD1. The CDR3 extends over 13 amino acids. Germline assignment: CDR1 SNHLY and CDR2 FYNNEI. V was clipped by 6 bases and J by 3 bases; unmatched bases: 5. The chain's CDR3 is CASSTTGFYEQYF. The DNA for the CDR3 is TGTGCCAGCAGCACGACAGGGTTCTACGAGCAGTACTTC.

This sequence joins TRBV4-3 and TRBJ2-5, with D tentatively TRBD1 or TRBD2 (5 bases each). V shed 0 bases and J shed 5 bases, with 10 bases lying between them. The CDR3 is made up of 14 amino acids. Per germline, CDR1 LGHNA and CDR2 YSLEER. The CDR3 DNA follows: TGCGCCAGCAGCCAAGATACGGGGACGGAGACCCAGTACTTC. Its translation is CASSQDTGTETQYF.

The chain employs TRBV11-2 and TRBJ2-4; D tentatively fits TRBD1 or TRBD2 (5 bases each). Germline CDR1 is SGHAT and CDR2 is FQNNGV. CDR3 length: 14 residues. V lost 1 base and J lost 6, with 10 bases in between. DNA of the CDR3: TGTGCCAGCAGCTTAGGAGGGGCCGGAAACATTCAGTACTTC. It yields the protein CASSLGGAGNIQYF.

The chain has TRBV29-1 and TRBJ2-3; D gene ambiguous. The V gene lost 6 bases and the J gene lost 6 bases, with 22 bases spanning the gap. The CDR3 length is 15 residues. Looked up from germline, CDR1 is SQVTM and CDR2 is ANQGSEA. CDR3 protein: CSVPPDLSLGDTQYF. CDR3 bases: TGCAGCGTACCGCCCGACTTATCCCTCGGGGATACGCAGTATTTT.

This clone was observed a handful of times. The V and J genes are TRBV5-1 and TRBJ2-1, with 10 bases matching TRBD1. V trimming: 6 bases; J trimming: 8 bases; junction bases outside the gene matches: 5. The CDR3 is 13 amino acids. The germline V gene has CDR1 SGHRS and CDR2 YFSETQ. CDR3 nucleotides: TGCGCCAGCACCAGACAGGGGGCGGATGAGCAGTTCTTC. Protein product: CASTRQGADEQFF.